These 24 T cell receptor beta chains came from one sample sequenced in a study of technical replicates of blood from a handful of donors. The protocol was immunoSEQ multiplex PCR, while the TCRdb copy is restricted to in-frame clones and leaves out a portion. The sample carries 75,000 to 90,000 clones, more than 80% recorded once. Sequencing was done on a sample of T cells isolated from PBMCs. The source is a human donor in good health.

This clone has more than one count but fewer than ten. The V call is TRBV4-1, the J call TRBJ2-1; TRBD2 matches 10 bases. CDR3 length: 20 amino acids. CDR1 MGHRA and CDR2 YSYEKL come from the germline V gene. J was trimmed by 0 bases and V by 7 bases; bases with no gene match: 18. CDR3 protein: CASTDKAGGRVSSSYNEQFF. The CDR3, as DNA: TGCGCCAGCACGGATAAAGCGGGAGGGAGAGTCTCTAGCTCCTACAATGAGCAGTTCTTC.

The CDR3 DNA reads as TGCGCCAGCAGGCAACAGGGGAATCTGACTGAAGCTTTCTTT. Its translation: CASRQQGNLTEAFF. The rearrangement links TRBV4-1 to TRBJ1-1, with 7 bases matching TRBD1. Germline CDR1 MGHRA, CDR2 YSYEKL. The CDR3 has 14 amino acids. V dropped 6 bases and J dropped 5; count of bases not matched to a gene: 9.

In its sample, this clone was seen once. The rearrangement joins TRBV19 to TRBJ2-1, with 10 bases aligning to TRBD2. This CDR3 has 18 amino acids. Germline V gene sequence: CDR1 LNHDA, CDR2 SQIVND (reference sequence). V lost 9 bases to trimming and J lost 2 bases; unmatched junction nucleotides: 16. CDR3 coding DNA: TGTGCCAGGCCGACTAGCGGGTTTCTTATGGAGGCCTACAATGAGCAGTTCTTC. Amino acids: CARPTSGFLMEAYNEQFF. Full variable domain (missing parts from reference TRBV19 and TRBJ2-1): DGGITQSPKYLFRKEGQNVTLSCEQNLNHDAMYWYRQDPGQGLRLIYYSQIVNDFQKGDIAEGYSVSREKKESFPLTVTSAQKNPTAFYLCARPTSGFLMEAYNEQFFGPGTRLTVL.

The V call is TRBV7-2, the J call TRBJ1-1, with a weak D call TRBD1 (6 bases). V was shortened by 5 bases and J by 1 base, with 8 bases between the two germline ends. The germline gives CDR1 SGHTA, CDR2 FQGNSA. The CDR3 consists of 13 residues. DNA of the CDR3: TGTGCCAGCAGCGGACAGAGGAACACTGAAGCTTTCTTT. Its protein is CASSGQRNTEAFF.

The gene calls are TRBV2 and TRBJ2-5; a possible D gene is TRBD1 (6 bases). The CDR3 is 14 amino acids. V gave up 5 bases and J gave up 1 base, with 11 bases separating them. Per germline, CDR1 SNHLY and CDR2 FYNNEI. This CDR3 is CASSLTGTQETQYF. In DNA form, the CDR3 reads TGTGCCAGCAGTTTAACAGGGACCCAAGAGACCCAGTACTTC.

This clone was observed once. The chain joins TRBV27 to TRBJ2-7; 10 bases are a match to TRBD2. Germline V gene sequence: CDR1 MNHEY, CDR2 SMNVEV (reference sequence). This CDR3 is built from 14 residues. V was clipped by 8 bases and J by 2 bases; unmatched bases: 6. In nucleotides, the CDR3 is TGTGCCAGCTGTGCCAGCGGGGGGGCCTACGAGCAGTACTTC. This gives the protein CASCASGGAYEQYF.

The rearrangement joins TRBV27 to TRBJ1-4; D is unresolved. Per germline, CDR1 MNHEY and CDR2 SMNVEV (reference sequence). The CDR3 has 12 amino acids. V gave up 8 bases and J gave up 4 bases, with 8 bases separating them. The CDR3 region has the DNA TGTGCCAGCGGGCAGATTAATGAAAAACTGTTTTTT. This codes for CASGQINEKLFF.

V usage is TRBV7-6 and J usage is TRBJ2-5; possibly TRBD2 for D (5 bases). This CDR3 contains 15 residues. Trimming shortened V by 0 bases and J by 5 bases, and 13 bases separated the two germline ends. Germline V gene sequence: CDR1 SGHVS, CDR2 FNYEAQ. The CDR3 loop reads CASSLASGPGETQYF. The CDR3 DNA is TGTGCCAGCAGCTTAGCCAGCGGACCGGGCGAGACCCAGTACTTC. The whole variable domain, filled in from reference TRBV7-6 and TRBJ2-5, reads GAGVSQSPRYKVTKRGQDVALRCDPISGHVSLYWYRQALGQGPEFLTYFNYEAQQDKSGLPNDRFSAERPEGSISTLTIQRTEQRDSAMYRCASSLASGPGETQYFGPGTRLLVL.

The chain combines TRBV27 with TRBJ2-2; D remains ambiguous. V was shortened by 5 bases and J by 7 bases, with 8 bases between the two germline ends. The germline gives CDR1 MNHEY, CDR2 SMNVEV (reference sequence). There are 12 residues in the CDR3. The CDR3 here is CASSPPGGELFF. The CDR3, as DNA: TGTGCCAGCAGTCCCCCGGGCGGGGAGCTGTTTTTT.

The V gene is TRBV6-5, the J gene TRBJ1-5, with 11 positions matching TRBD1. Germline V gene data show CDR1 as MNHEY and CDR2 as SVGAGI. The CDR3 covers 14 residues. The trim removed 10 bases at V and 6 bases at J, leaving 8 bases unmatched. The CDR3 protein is CATARGQGVQPQHF. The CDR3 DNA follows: TGTGCCACCGCCCGGGGACAGGGGGTTCAGCCCCAGCATTTT.

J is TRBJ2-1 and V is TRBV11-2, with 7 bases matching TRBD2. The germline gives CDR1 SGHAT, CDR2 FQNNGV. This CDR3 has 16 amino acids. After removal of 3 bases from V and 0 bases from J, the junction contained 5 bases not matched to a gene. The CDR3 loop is CASSLIAGSSYNEQFF. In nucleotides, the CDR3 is TGTGCCAGCAGCTTGATAGCGGGTAGCTCCTACAATGAGCAGTTCTTC.

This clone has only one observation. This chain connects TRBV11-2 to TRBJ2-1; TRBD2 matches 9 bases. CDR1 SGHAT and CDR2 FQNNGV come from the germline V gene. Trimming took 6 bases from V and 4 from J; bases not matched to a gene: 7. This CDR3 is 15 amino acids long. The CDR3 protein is CASSKTSGHYNEQFF. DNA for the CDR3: TGTGCCAGCAGTAAGACTAGCGGTCATTACAATGAGCAGTTCTTC.

The CDR3 DNA is TGTGCCAGCAATCGAAACAGGGGAACGGGTGGCTACACCTTC. This encodes CASNRNRGTGGYTF. The gene calls are TRBV7-2 and TRBJ1-2; 7 bases are shared with TRBD1. Germline values: CDR1 SGHTA, CDR2 FQGNSA. With 7 bases clipped from V and 7 bases from J, the junction kept 12 bases outside the gene matches. This CDR3 is built from 14 residues.

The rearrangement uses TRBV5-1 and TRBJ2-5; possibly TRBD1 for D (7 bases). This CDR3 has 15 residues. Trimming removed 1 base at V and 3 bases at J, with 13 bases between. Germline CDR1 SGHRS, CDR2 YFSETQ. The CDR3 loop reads CASSLSPGGKETQYF. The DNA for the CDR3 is TGCGCCAGCAGCTTGTCGCCAGGGGGGAAAGAGACCCAGTACTTC.

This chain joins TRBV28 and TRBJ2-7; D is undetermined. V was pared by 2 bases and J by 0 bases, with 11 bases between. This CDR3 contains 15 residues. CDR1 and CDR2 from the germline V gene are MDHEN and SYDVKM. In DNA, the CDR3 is TGTGCCAGCAGTTTAGGCGGAAGGAGCTCCTACGAGCAGTACTTC. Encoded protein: CASSLGGRSSYEQYF.

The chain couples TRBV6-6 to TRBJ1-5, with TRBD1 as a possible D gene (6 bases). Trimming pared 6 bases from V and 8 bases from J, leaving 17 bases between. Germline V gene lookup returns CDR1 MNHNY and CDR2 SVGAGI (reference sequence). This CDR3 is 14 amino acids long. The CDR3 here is CASSQQGKEKPQHF. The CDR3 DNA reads TGTGCCAGCAGCCAACAGGGTAAGGAAAAGCCCCAGCATTTT.

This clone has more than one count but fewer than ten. The CDR3 bases are TGTGCCAGCAAAACTAGCGGGAGCAATGAGCAGTTCTTC. Amino acid sequence: CASKTSGSNEQFF. The V and J genes are TRBV2 and TRBJ2-1; 11 bases are shared with TRBD2. There are 13 residues in the CDR3. Germline CDR1 SNHLY, CDR2 FYNNEI. V lost 7 bases and J lost 6; bases outside the gene matches: 2.

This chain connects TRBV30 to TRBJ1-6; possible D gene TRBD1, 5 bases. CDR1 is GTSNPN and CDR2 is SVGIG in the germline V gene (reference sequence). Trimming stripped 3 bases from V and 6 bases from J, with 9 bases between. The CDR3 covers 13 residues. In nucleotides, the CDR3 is TGTGCCTGGAGCGGACATCCTAATTCACCCCTCCACTTT. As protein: CAWSGHPNSPLHF.

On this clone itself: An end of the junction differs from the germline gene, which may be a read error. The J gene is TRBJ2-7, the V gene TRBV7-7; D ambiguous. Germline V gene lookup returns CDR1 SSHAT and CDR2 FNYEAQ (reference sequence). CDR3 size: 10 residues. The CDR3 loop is CASSPDEQYF. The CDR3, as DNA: TGTGCTAGCAGCCCGGACGAGCAGTACTTC.

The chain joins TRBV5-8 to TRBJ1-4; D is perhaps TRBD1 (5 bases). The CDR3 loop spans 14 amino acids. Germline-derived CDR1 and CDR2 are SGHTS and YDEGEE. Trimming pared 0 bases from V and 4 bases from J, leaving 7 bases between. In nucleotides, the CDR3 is TGTGCCAGCAGCTTGGGACAGATTAATGAAAAACTGTTTTTT. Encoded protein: CASSLGQINEKLFF.

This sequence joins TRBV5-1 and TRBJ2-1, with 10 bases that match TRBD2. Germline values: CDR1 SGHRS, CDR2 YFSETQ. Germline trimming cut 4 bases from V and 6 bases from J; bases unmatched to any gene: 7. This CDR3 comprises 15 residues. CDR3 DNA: TGCGCCAGCAGCCTCCTAGCGGGAGTCCCCAATGAGCAGTTCTTC. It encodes CASSLLAGVPNEQFF. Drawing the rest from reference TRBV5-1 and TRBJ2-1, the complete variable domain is KAGVTQTPRYLIKTRGQQVTLSCSPISGHRSVSWYQQTPGQGLQFLFEYFSETQRNKGNFPGRFSGRQFSNSRSEMNVSTLELGDSALYLCASSLLAGVPNEQFFGPGTRLTVL.

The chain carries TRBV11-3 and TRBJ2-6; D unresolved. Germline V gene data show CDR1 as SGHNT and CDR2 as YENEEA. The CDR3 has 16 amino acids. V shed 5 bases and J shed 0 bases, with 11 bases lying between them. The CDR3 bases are TGTGCCAGCAGCCCCCGTACCAGCTCTGGGGCCAACGTCCTGACTTTC. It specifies CASSPRTSSGANVLTF.

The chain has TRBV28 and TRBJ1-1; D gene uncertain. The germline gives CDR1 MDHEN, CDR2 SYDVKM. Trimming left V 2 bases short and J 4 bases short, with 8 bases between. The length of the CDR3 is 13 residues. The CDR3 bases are TGTGCCAGCAGTTTAAGTGCGGGCACTGAAGCTTTCTTT. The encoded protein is CASSLSAGTEAFF.

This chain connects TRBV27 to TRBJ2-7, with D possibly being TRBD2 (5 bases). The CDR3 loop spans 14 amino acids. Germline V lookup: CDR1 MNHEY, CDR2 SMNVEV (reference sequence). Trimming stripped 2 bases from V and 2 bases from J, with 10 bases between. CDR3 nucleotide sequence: TGTGCCAGCAGTTTAACGGGGAGTGCCTACGAGCAGTACTTC. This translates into CASSLTGSAYEQYF.